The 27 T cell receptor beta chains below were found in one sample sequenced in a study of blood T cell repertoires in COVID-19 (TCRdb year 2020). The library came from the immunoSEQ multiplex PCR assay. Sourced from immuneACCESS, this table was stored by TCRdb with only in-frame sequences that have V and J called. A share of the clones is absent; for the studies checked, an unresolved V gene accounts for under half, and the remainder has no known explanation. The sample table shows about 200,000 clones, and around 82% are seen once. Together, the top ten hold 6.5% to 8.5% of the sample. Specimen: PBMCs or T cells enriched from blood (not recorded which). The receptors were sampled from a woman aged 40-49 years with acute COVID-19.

As DNA, the CDR3 is TGTGCCAGCAGCTTAGAACTAGCTATCACGCAGTTCTTC. This codes for CASSLELAITQFF. The rearrangement links TRBV7-9 to TRBJ2-1, with D perhaps TRBD2 (6 bases). The CDR3 runs to 13 residues. In germline, CDR1 is SEHNR, CDR2 FQNEAQ (reference sequence). The V gene lost 1 base and the J gene lost 12 bases, with 13 bases spanning the gap.

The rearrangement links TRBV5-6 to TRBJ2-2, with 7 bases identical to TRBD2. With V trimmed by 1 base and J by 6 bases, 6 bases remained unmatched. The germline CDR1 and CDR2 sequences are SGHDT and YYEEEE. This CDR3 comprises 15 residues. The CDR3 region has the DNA TGTGCCAGCAGCTTGTGGGGACTACGGGCCGGGGAGCTGTTTTTT. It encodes CASSLWGLRAGELFF.

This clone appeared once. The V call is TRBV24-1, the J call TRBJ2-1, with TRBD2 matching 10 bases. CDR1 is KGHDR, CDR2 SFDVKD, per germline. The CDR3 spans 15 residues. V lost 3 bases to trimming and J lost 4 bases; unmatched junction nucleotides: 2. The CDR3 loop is CATSDSGREYNEQFF. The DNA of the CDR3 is TGTGCCACCAGTGATAGCGGGAGGGAGTACAATGAGCAGTTCTTC.

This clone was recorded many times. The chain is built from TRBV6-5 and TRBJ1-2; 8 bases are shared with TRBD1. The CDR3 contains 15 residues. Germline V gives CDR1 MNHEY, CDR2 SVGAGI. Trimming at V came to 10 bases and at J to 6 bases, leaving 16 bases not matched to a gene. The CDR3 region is CANRHRQGKADGYTF. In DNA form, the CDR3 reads TGTGCCAACAGACACAGACAGGGGAAGGCGGATGGCTACACCTTC.

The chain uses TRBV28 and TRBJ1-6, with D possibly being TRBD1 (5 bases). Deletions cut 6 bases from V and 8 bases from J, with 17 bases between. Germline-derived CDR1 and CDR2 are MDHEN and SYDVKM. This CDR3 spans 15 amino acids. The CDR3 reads CASRPFRGGDSPLHF. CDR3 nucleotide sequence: TGTGCCAGCAGGCCGTTCCGGGGCGGGGATTCACCCCTCCACTTT.

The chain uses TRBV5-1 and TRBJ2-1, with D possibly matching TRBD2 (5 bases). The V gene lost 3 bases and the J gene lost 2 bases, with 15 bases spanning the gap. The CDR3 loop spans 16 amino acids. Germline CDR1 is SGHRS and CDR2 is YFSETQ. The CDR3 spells CASSSPPSPPYNEQFF. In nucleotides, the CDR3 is TGCGCCAGCAGCTCCCCCCCTAGCCCTCCCTACAATGAGCAGTTCTTC. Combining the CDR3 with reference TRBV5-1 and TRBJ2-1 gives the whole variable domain KAGVTQTPRYLIKTRGQQVTLSCSPISGHRSVSWYQQTPGQGLQFLFEYFSETQRNKGNFPGRFSGRQFSNSRSEMNVSTLELGDSALYLCASSSPPSPPYNEQFFGPGTRLTVL.

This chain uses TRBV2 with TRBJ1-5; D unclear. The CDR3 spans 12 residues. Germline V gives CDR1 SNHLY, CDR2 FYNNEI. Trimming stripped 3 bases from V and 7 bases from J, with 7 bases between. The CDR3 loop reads CASSDDNQPQHF. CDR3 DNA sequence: TGTGCCAGCAGTGACGACAACCAGCCCCAGCATTTT.

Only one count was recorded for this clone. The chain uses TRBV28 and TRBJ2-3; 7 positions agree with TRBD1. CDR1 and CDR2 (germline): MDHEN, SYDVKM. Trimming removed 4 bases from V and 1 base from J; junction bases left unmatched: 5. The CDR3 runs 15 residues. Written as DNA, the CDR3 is TGTGCCAGCAGTTACAGGGGTCCGGGCACAGATACGCAGTATTTT. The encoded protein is CASSYRGPGTDTQYF.

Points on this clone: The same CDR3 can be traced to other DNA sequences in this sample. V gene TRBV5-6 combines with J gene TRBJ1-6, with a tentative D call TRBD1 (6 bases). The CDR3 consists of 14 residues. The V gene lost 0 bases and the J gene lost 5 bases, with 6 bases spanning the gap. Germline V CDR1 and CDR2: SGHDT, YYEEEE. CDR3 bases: TGTGCCAGCAGCTTGGCAGGGGATAATTCACCCCTCCACTTT. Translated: CASSLAGDNSPLHF.

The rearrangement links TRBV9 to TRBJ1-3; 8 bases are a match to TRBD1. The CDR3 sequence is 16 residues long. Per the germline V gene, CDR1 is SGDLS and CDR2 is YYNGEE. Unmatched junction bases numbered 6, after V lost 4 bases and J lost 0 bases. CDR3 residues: CASSPTGATSGNTIYF. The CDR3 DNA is TGTGCCAGCAGCCCGACAGGGGCTACCTCTGGAAACACCATATATTTT.

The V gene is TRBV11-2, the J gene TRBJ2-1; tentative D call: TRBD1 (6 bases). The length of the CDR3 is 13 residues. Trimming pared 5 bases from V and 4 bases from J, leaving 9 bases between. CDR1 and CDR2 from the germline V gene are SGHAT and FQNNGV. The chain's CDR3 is CASSEDRYNEQFF. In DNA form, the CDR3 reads TGTGCCAGCAGCGAAGACAGGTACAATGAGCAGTTCTTC.

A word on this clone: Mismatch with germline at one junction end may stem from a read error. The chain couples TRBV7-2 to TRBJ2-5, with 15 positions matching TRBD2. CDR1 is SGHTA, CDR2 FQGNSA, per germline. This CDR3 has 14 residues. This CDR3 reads CASSAGLAGGPSDF. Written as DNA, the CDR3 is TGTGCCAGCAGCGCAGGACTAGCGGGAGGGCCAAGTGACTTC.

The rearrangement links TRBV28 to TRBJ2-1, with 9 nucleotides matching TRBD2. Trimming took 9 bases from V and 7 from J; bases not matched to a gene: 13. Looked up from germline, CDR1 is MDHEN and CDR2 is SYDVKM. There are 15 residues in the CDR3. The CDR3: CASTQTIAGANEQFF. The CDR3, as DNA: TGTGCCAGTACTCAAACTATAGCGGGGGCAAATGAGCAGTTCTTC.

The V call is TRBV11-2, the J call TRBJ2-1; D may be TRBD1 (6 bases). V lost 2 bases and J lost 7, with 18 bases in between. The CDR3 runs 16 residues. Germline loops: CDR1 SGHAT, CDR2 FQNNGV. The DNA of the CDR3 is TGTGCCAGCAGCTTAATCAGGGGCGCGGGCTGGAATGAGCAGTTCTTC. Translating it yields CASSLIRGAGWNEQFF.

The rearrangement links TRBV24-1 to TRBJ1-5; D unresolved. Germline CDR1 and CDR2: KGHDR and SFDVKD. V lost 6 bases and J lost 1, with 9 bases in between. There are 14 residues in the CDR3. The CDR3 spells CATSREGSNQPQHF. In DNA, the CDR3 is TGTGCCACCAGTCGGGAAGGGAGCAATCAGCCCCAGCATTTT.

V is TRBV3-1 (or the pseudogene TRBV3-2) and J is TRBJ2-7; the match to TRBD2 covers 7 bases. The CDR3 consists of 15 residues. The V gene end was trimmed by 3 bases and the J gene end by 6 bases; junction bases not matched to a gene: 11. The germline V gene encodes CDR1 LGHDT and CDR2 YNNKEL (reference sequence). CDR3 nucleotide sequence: TGTGCCAGCAGCCACCGTGGGTCGGGGGGTACCGAGCAGTACTTC. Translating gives CASSHRGSGGTEQYF.

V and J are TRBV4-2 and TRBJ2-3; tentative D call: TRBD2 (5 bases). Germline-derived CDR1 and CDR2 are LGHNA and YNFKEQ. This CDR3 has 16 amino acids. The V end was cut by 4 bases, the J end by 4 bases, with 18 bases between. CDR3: CASSRRGLQEADTQYF. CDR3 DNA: TGTGCCAGCAGCCGAAGAGGCCTCCAGGAGGCAGATACGCAGTATTTT.

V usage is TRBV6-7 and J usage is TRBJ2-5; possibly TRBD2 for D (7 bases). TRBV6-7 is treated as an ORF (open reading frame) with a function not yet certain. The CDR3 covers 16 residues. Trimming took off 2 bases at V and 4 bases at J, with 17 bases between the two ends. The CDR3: CASSYEFRGARETQYF. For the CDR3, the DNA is TGTGCCAGCAGTTACGAGTTTCGGGGGGCGAGAGAGACCCAGTACTTC.

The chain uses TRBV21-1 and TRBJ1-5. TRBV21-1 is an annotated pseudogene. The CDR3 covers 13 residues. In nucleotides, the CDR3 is TGTGCCAGCAGCAAGGAGGGAGGTCAGCCCCAGCATTTT. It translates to CASSKEGGQPQHF.

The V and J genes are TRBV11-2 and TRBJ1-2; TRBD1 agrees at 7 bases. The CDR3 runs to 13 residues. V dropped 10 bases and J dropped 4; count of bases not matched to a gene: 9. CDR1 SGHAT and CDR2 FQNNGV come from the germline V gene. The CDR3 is CATQGVVGYGYTF. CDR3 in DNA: TGTGCCACCCAGGGGGTGGTAGGCTATGGCTACACCTTC. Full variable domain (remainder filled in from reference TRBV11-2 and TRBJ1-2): EAGVAQSPRYKIIEKRQSVAFWCNPISGHATLYWYQQILGQGPKLLIQFQNNGVVDDSQLPKDRFSAERLKGVDSTLKIQPAKLEDSAVYLCATQGVVGYGYTFGSGTRLTVV.

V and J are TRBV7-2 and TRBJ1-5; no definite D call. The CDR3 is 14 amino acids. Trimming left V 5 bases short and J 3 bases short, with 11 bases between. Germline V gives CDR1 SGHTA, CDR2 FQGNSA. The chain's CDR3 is CASSRPGVNQPQHF. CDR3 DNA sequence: TGTGCCAGCAGCCGGCCCGGAGTCAATCAGCCCCAGCATTTT.

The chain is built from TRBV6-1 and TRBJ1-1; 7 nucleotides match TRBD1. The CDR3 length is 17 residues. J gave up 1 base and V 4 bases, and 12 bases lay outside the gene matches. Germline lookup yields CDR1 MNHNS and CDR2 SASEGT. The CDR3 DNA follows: TGTGCCAGCAGTGGAGCGGGCAAGGGACAGCAGAACACTGAAGCTTTCTTT. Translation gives CASSGAGKGQQNTEAFF.

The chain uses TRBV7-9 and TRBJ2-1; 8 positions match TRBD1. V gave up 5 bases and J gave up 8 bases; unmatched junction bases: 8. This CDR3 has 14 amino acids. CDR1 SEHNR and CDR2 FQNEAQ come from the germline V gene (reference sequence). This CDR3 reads CASSPRQGRDEQFF. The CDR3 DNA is TGTGCCAGCAGCCCTCGACAGGGGCGGGATGAGCAGTTCTTC.

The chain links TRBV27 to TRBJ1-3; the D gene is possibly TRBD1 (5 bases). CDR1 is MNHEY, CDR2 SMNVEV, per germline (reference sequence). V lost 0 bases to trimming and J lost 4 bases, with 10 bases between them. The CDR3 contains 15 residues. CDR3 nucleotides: TGTGCCAGCAGTTTATCAGGGGCATCGGGAAACACCATATATTTT. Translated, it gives CASSLSGASGNTIYF.

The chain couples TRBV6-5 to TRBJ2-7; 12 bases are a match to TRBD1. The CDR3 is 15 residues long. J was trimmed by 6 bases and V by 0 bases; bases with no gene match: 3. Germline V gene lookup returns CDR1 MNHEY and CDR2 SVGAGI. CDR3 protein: CASSYSPGQGAEQYF. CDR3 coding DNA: TGTGCCAGCAGTTACTCGCCGGGACAGGGGGCCGAGCAGTACTTC.

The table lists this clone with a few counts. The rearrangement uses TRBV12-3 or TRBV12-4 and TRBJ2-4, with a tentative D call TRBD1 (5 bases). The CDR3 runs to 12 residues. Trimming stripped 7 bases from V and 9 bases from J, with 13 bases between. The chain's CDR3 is CASTPGLGIQYF. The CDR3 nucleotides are TGTGCCAGCACTCCAGGGCTGGGCATTCAGTACTTC.

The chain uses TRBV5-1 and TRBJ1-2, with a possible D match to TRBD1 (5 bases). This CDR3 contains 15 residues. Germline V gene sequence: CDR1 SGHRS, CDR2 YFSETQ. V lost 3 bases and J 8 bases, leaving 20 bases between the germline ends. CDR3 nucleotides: TGCGCCAGCAGCTGGTATCAGGGCGCCCAGTCCGGCTACACCTTC. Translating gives CASSWYQGAQSGYTF.